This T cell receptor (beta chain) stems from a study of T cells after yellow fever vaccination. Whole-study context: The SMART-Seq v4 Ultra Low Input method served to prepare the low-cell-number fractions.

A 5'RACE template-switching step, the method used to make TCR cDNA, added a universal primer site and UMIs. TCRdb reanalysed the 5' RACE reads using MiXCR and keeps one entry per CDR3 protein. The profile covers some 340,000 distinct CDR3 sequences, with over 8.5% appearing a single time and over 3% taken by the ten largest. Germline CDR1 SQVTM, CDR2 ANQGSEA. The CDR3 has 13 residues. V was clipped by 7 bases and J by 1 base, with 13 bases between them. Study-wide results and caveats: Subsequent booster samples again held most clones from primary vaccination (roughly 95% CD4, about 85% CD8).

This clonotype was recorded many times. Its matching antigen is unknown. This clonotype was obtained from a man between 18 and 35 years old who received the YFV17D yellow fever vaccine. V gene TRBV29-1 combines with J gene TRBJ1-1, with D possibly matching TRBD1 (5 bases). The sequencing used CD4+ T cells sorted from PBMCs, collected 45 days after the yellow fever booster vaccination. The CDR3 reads CSAGGTSNTEAFF. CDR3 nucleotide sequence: TGCAGCGCCGGCGGGACGTCGAACACTGAAGCTTTCTTT.